A single T cell receptor (beta chain) is shown here with its context. This sample was taken from a study of blood T cell repertoires in COVID-19. Study summary: COVID-19 samples collected from the United States, Italy and Spain covered acute and convalescent phases.

The Seattle patients joined while their infection was active and were tracked longitudinally afterward. J lost 2 bases, V lost 10 bases, and 12 bases had no gene match. CDR3 length: 15 amino acids. Germline V lookup: CDR1 SNHLY, CDR2 FYNNEI. The table came from immunoSEQ multiplex PCR; TCRdb's copy has only in-frame clones and leaves some out. The profile shows fewer than 600,000 clones, roughly 87% of them singletons. The sequence was collected from a man aged 18 to 30 with COVID-19, enrolled during active disease. Material for sequencing was peripheral blood. The chain links TRBV2 to TRBJ2-3; the match to TRBD2 covers 7 bases. CDR3: CATLGLSSTTDTQYF. In DNA, the CDR3 is TGTGCCACACTGGGACTATCTTCCACCACAGATACGCAGTATTTT. Full variable domain (outside the CDR3, taken from reference TRBV2 and TRBJ2-3): EPEVTQTPSHQVTQMGQEVILRCVPISNHLYFYWYRQILGQKVEFLVSFYNNEISEKSEIFDDQFSVERPDGSNFTLKIRSTKLEDSAMYFCATLGLSSTTDTQYFGPGTRLTVL.